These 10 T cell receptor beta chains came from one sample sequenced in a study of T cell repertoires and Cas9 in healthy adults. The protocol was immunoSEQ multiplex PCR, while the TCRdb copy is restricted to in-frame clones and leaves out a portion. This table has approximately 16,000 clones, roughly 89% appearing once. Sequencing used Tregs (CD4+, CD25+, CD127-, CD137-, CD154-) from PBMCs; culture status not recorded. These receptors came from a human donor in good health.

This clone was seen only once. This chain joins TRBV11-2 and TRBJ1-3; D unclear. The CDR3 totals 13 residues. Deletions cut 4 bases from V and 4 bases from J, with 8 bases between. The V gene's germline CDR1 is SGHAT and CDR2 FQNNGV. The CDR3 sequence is CASSSGLGNTIYF. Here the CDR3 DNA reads TGTGCCAGCAGCTCCGGGCTAGGAAACACCATATATTTT.

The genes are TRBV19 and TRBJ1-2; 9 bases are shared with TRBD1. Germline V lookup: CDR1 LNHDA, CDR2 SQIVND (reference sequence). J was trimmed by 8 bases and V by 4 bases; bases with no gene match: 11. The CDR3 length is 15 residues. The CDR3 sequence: CASSTHRDRVYGYTF. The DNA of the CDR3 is TGTGCCAGTAGTACACACCGGGACAGGGTTTACGGCTACACCTTC.

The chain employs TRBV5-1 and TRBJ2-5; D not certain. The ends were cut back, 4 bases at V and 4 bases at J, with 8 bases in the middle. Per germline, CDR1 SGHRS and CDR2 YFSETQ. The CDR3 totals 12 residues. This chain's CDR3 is CASSRRLETQYF. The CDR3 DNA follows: TGCGCCAGCAGCCGCCGGTTAGAGACCCAGTACTTC.

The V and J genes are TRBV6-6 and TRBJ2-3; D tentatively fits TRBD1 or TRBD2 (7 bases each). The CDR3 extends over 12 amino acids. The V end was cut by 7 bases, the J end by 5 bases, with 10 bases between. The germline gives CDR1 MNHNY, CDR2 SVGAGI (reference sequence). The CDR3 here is CASTRGGDTQYF. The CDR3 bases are TGTGCCAGCACCAGGGGGGGAGATACGCAGTATTTT.

CDR3 nucleotide sequence: TGTGCCAGCAGCTTCCCTGGGGGCCTGCTCTACGAGCAGTACTTC. Residues: CASSFPGGLLYEQYF. The gene calls are TRBV5-4 and TRBJ2-7, with D possibly matching TRBD1 (6 bases). Looked up from germline, CDR1 is SGHNT and CDR2 is YYREEE (reference sequence). Deletions cut 2 bases from V and 3 bases from J, with 15 bases between. The CDR3 sequence is 15 residues long.

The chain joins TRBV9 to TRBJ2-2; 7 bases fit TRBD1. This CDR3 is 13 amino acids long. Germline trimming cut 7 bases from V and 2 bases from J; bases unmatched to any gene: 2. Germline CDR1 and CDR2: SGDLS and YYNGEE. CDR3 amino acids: CASGTVNTGELFF. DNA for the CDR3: TGTGCCAGCGGGACAGTCAACACCGGGGAGCTGTTTTTT.

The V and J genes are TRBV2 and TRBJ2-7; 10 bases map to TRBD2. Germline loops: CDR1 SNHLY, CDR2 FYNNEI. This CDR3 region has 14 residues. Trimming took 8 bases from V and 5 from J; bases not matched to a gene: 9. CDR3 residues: CASGPGLARHEQYF. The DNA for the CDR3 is TGTGCCAGCGGGCCGGGACTAGCGCGGCACGAGCAGTACTTC.

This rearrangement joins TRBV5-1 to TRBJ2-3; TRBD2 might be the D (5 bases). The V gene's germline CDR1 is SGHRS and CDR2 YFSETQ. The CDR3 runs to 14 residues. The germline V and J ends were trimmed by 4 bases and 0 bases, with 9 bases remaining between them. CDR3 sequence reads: CASSPGGSTDTQYF. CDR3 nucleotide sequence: TGCGCCAGCAGCCCCGGCGGGAGCACAGATACGCAGTATTTT.

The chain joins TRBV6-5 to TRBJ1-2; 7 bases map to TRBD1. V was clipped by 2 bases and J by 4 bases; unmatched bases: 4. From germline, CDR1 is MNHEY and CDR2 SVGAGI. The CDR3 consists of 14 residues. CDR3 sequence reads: CASSYDRELYGYTF. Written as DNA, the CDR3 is TGTGCCAGCAGTTACGACAGGGAGCTCTATGGCTACACCTTC.

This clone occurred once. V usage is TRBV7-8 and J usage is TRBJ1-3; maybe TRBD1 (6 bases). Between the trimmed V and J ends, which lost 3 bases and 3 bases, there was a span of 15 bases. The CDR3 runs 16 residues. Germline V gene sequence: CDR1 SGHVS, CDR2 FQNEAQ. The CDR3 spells CASSFRTVSVGNTIYF. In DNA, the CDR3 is TGTGCCAGCAGCTTCAGGACAGTATCTGTTGGAAACACCATATATTTT.